The clone carrying this T cell receptor beta chain was counted only a few times. No antigen is known for it. Germline CDR1 is MDHEN and CDR2 is SYDVKM. Trimming removed 5 bases from V and 0 bases from J; junction bases left unmatched: 7. This CDR3 contains 16 residues. Assay used: immunoSEQ multiplex PCR; TCRdb lists only in-frame clones, some missing. The sample carries about 21,000 clones, less than 85% recorded once. This sample is part of a study of T cells in localized non-small cell lung cancer. Study-wide results and limits: Of the top 100 tumor clones, median around 60 were in adjacent lung, approximately 30 among its top 100. Uninvolved neighboring lung showed the greatest T cell clonality, exceeding tumor. Longer overall survival was associated with a higher density of T cells in the blood.

The chain recombines TRBV28 with TRBJ2-1; the match to TRBD2 covers 7 bases. This clonotype was sampled from a man aged 40-75 years with stage I lung adenocarcinoma. The source material was peripheral blood, sampled before any cancer treatment. CDR3 sequence reads: CASSPPGGVSYNEQFF. CDR3 nucleotide sequence: TGTGCCAGCAGTCCCCCTGGGGGGGTCTCCTACAATGAGCAGTTCTTC. Variable domain in full (rest from reference TRBV28 and TRBJ2-1): DVKVTQSSRYLVKRTGEKVFLECVQDMDHENMFWYRQDPGLGLRLIYFSYDVKMKEKGDIPEGYSVSREKKERFSLILESASTNQTSMYLCASSPPGGVSYNEQFFGPGTRLTVL.